The rows below give T cell receptor beta chains drawn from one sample of a study of CD8 T cells in ankylosing spondylitis. TCRdb re-analysed the 5' RACE reads in MiXCR, keeping a single row per CDR3 protein. The table includes some 290,000 distinct CDR3 sequences, approximately 20% detected once. The source material was blood, either unsorted or a sorted T cell fraction (not recorded which). The receptor set was obtained from a male donor with ankylosing spondylitis or in good health (not recorded which). The CDR3 runs from the conserved cysteine through the conserved F or W. Fields, in order: clone size, V gene, D gene, J gene, CDR3 protein, CDR3 DNA. D genes are given only for firm matches. Expanded clones get a size class; other rows say once, few or many, or leave the size out.

clone size: .; V gene: TRBV20-1; D gene: .; J gene: TRBJ2-3; CDR3 protein: CSTSIEEAQDTQYF; CDR3 DNA: TGCAGTACGAGCATAGAGGAGGCCCAAGATACGCAGTATTTT
clone size: .; V gene: TRBV24-1; D gene: TRBD2; J gene: TRBJ2-3; CDR3 protein: CAGLAGDPTSTDTQYF; CDR3 DNA: TGTGCCGGACTGGCGGGGGACCCCACTAGCACAGATACGCAGTATTTT
clone size: .; V gene: TRBV9; D gene: TRBD2; J gene: TRBJ2-3; CDR3 protein: CASSLGTSGGADTQYF; CDR3 DNA: TGTGCCAGCAGCCTCGGGACTAGCGGGGGGGCAGATACGCAGTATTTT
clone size: .; V gene: TRBV5-1; D gene: TRBD1; J gene: TRBJ2-2; CDR3 protein: CASSLTGASTGALFF; CDR3 DNA: TGCGCCAGCAGCTTGACAGGGGCGAGCACCGGGGCGCTGTTTTTT
clone size: .; V gene: TRBV11-2; D gene: TRBD2; J gene: TRBJ2-2; CDR3 protein: CASSFGLATGELFF; CDR3 DNA: TGTGCCAGCAGCTTTGGACTAGCCACCGGGGAGCTGTTTTTT
clone size: few; V gene: TRBV7-9; D gene: .; J gene: TRBJ1-4; CDR3 protein: CASGPPNEKLFF; CDR3 DNA: TGTGCCAGTGGTCCCCCTAATGAAAAACTGTTTTTT
clone size: .; V gene: TRBV7-9; D gene: .; J gene: TRBJ1-1; CDR3 protein: CASGNAGTWPTEAFF; CDR3 DNA: TGTGCCAGCGGTAATGCCGGGACATGGCCCACTGAAGCTTTCTTT
clone size: few; V gene: TRBV20-1; D gene: .; J gene: TRBJ1-1; CDR3 protein: CSARPPTGGNTEAFF; CDR3 DNA: TGCAGTGCTAGGCCCCCGACAGGAGGGAACACTGAAGCTTTCTTT
clone size: few; V gene: TRBV12-3/TRBV12-4; D gene: .; J gene: TRBJ2-1; CDR3 protein: CASSFIGTGLKSEQFF; CDR3 DNA: TGTGCCAGCAGTTTTATAGGGACTGGACTAAAAAGTGAGCAGTTCTTC
clone size: many; V gene: TRBV29-1; D gene: TRBD1; J gene: TRBJ1-2; CDR3 protein: CSVPGTGGHGYTF; CDR3 DNA: TGCAGCGTGCCCGGGACAGGGGGACATGGCTACACCTTC
clone size: .; V gene: TRBV7-3; D gene: .; J gene: TRBJ2-1; CDR3 protein: CASSPAGVNEQFF; CDR3 DNA: TGTGCCAGCAGCCCAGCAGGAGTTAATGAGCAGTTCTTC
clone size: .; V gene: TRBV12-3/TRBV12-4; D gene: .; J gene: TRBJ2-5; CDR3 protein: CASRRQIQETQYF; CDR3 DNA: TGTGCCAGCAGAAGACAGATCCAAGAGACCCAGTACTTC
clone size: few; V gene: TRBV5-1; D gene: .; J gene: TRBJ2-3; CDR3 protein: CASSFEGSLRADTQYF; CDR3 DNA: TGCGCCAGCAGCTTTGAAGGATCTCTCAGGGCAGATACGCAGTATTTT
clone size: few; V gene: TRBV24-1; D gene: .; J gene: TRBJ2-2; CDR3 protein: CATSGLVGTGELFF; CDR3 DNA: TGTGCCACCAGTGGGCTAGTCGGCACCGGGGAGCTGTTTTTT
clone size: few; V gene: TRBV12-3/TRBV12-4; D gene: .; J gene: TRBJ2-4; CDR3 protein: CASSFEGLAKNIQYF; CDR3 DNA: TGTGCCAGCAGTTTTGAGGGCCTAGCCAAAAACATTCAGTACTTC
clone size: .; V gene: TRBV5-6; D gene: .; J gene: TRBJ2-2; CDR3 protein: CTSSSGSSNTGELFF; CDR3 DNA: TGTACCAGCAGCTCCGGGTCATCGAACACCGGGGAGCTGTTTTTT
clone size: few; V gene: TRBV10-2; D gene: .; J gene: TRBJ2-1; CDR3 protein: CASSTPQAWNEQFF; CDR3 DNA: TGCGCCAGCAGCACACCTCAAGCTTGGAATGAGCAGTTCTTC
clone size: .; V gene: TRBV7-9; D gene: .; J gene: TRBJ1-1; CDR3 protein: CASSSREGTEAFF; CDR3 DNA: TGTGCCAGCAGCTCCAGGGAGGGGACTGAAGCTTTCTTT
clone size: few; V gene: TRBV20-1; D gene: .; J gene: TRBJ1-2; CDR3 protein: CSAREGVGYTF; CDR3 DNA: TGCAGTGCTAGAGAGGGGGTAGGCTACACCTTC
clone size: few; V gene: TRBV5-1; D gene: .; J gene: TRBJ2-3; CDR3 protein: CASSPNPGTGGDTQYF; CDR3 DNA: TGCGCCAGCAGCCCGAACCCCGGGACTGGGGGAGATACGCAGTATTTT
clone size: few; V gene: TRBV6-2/TRBV6-3; D gene: .; J gene: TRBJ2-2; CDR3 protein: CASSIRQNTGELFF; CDR3 DNA: TGTGCCAGCAGTATCCGACAGAACACCGGGGAGCTGTTTTTT
clone size: few; V gene: TRBV5-5; D gene: TRBD1; J gene: TRBJ2-4; CDR3 protein: CASSLEGAGIQYF; CDR3 DNA: TGTGCCAGCAGCTTGGAGGGGGCTGGCATTCAGTACTTC
clone size: many; V gene: TRBV7-2; D gene: .; J gene: TRBJ2-5; CDR3 protein: CASSLDSQSGTQYF; CDR3 DNA: TGTGCCAGCAGCTTGGACAGCCAATCGGGGACCCAGTACTTC
clone size: .; V gene: TRBV7-2; D gene: .; J gene: TRBJ2-3; CDR3 protein: CASSLELRSTDTQYF; CDR3 DNA: TGTGCCAGCAGCTTAGAACTACGCAGCACAGATACGCAGTATTTT
clone size: .; V gene: TRBV12-3/TRBV12-4; D gene: .; J gene: TRBJ2-2; CDR3 protein: CASSRDATNTGELFF; CDR3 DNA: TGTGCCAGCAGTCGGGACGCGACGAACACCGGGGAGCTGTTTTTT
clone size: many; V gene: TRBV10-3; D gene: .; J gene: TRBJ1-1; CDR3 protein: CAIRAAGPAFF; CDR3 DNA: TGTGCCATCAGGGCCGCAGGCCCAGCTTTCTTT
clone size: few; V gene: TRBV20-1; D gene: .; J gene: TRBJ1-3; CDR3 protein: CSANLQGTGNTIYF; CDR3 DNA: TGCAGTGCTAACCTACAGGGAACTGGAAACACCATATATTTT
clone size: many; V gene: TRBV6-1; D gene: TRBD2; J gene: TRBJ2-1; CDR3 protein: CASSPNTGGSYNEQFF; CDR3 DNA: TGTGCCAGCAGTCCCAATACGGGGGGGTCCTACAATGAGCAGTTCTTC
clone size: .; V gene: TRBV29-1; D gene: .; J gene: TRBJ1-3; CDR3 protein: CSVAPSGGNTIYF; CDR3 DNA: TGCAGCGTTGCCCCCTCGGGCGGAAACACCATATATTTT
clone size: few; V gene: TRBV5-1; D gene: .; J gene: TRBJ2-1; CDR3 protein: CASSLAASIAYNEQFF; CDR3 DNA: TGCGCCAGCAGCTTGGCCGCCTCAATAGCCTACAATGAGCAGTTCTTC
clone size: .; V gene: TRBV3-1; D gene: .; J gene: TRBJ1-1; CDR3 protein: CASSLTDLTEAFF; CDR3 DNA: TGTGCCAGCAGCCTAACCGACCTCACTGAAGCTTTCTTT
clone size: once; V gene: TRBV10-3; D gene: .; J gene: TRBJ2-1; CDR3 protein: CAISERAGVYNEQFF; CDR3 DNA: TGTGCCATCAGTGAGAGGGCAGGGGTCTACAATGAGCAGTTCTTC
clone size: few; V gene: TRBV20-1; D gene: .; J gene: TRBJ2-1; CDR3 protein: CSASMATGYNEQFF; CDR3 DNA: TGCAGTGCTAGTATGGCGACAGGCTACAATGAGCAGTTCTTC
clone size: .; V gene: TRBV20-1; D gene: TRBD1; J gene: TRBJ2-1; CDR3 protein: CSALDRVSYNEQFF; CDR3 DNA: TGCAGTGCCCTCGACAGGGTCTCCTACAATGAGCAGTTCTTC
clone size: .; V gene: TRBV7-2; D gene: TRBD1; J gene: TRBJ2-6; CDR3 protein: CASSPRGRWGANVLTF; CDR3 DNA: TGTGCCAGCAGCCCTAGGGGGCGGTGGGGGGCCAACGTCCTGACTTTC
clone size: .; V gene: TRBV19; D gene: TRBD1; J gene: TRBJ1-4; CDR3 protein: CASSNSGTATNEKLFF; CDR3 DNA: TGTGCCAGTAGCAACTCCGGGACAGCAACTAATGAAAAACTGTTTTTT
clone size: few; V gene: TRBV3-1; D gene: .; J gene: TRBJ2-5; CDR3 protein: CASNNRGSETQYF; CDR3 DNA: TGTGCCAGCAATAACCGGGGGTCGGAGACCCAGTACTTC
clone size: few; V gene: TRBV29-1; D gene: .; J gene: TRBJ1-2; CDR3 protein: CSVEQGYGYTF; CDR3 DNA: TGCAGCGTTGAACAGGGGTATGGCTACACCTTC
clone size: .; V gene: TRBV7-9; D gene: .; J gene: TRBJ2-5; CDR3 protein: CASSLEFVGETQYF; CDR3 DNA: TGTGCCAGCAGCTTAGAGTTCGTAGGAGAGACCCAGTACTTC
clone size: many; V gene: TRBV29-1; D gene: .; J gene: TRBJ1-1; CDR3 protein: CSVEITEGTEAFF; CDR3 DNA: TGCAGCGTTGAAATTACTGAGGGCACTGAAGCTTTCTTT
clone size: few; V gene: TRBV12-3/TRBV12-4; D gene: TRBD1; J gene: TRBJ1-6; CDR3 protein: CASRRYTGTGNSPLHF; CDR3 DNA: TGTGCCAGCAGGCGATATACGGGGACAGGGAATTCACCCCTCCACTTT
clone size: .; V gene: TRBV9; D gene: .; J gene: TRBJ2-1; CDR3 protein: CASSVDGRGSNEQFF; CDR3 DNA: TGTGCCAGCAGCGTAGATGGGAGAGGGTCCAATGAGCAGTTCTTC
clone size: few; V gene: TRBV5-1; D gene: TRBD2; J gene: TRBJ2-1; CDR3 protein: CASSKAVGGASYNEQFF; CDR3 DNA: TGCGCCAGCAGCAAGGCGGTCGGGGGGGCTTCTTACAATGAGCAGTTCTTC
clone size: .; V gene: TRBV28; D gene: .; J gene: TRBJ1-2; CDR3 protein: CASSLPGAYGYTF; CDR3 DNA: TGTGCCAGCAGTTTGCCAGGGGCCTATGGCTACACCTTC
clone size: .; V gene: TRBV29-1; D gene: .; J gene: TRBJ2-1; CDR3 protein: CSVEEFYNEQFF; CDR3 DNA: TGCAGCGTTGAAGAGTTCTACAATGAGCAGTTCTTC
clone size: many; V gene: TRBV20-1; D gene: .; J gene: TRBJ2-3; CDR3 protein: CSARAAGDTDTQYF; CDR3 DNA: TGCAGTGCTAGAGCGGCAGGGGACACAGATACGCAGTATTTT
clone size: few; V gene: TRBV4-1; D gene: .; J gene: TRBJ1-6; CDR3 protein: CASSHPGRYNSPLHF; CDR3 DNA: TGCGCCAGCAGCCACCCAGGCCGCTATAATTCACCCCTCCACTTT
clone size: many; V gene: TRBV5-1; D gene: TRBD2; J gene: TRBJ2-2; CDR3 protein: CASSLTASGSTGELFF; CDR3 DNA: TGCGCCAGCAGCTTGACGGCTAGCGGGTCCACCGGGGAGCTGTTTTTT
clone size: .; V gene: TRBV20-1; D gene: .; J gene: TRBJ1-6; CDR3 protein: CSARRVGGDSPLHF; CDR3 DNA: TGCAGTGCTAGACGCGTGGGAGGTGATTCACCCCTCCACTTT
clone size: few; V gene: TRBV12-3/TRBV12-4; D gene: TRBD1; J gene: TRBJ2-5; CDR3 protein: CASTGGQGGKTQYF; CDR3 DNA: TGTGCCAGCACCGGGGGACAGGGTGGGAAGACCCAGTACTTC
clone size: .; V gene: TRBV27; D gene: TRBD1; J gene: TRBJ2-1; CDR3 protein: CASRSTGAFNHEQFF; CDR3 DNA: TGTGCCAGCAGATCGACAGGGGCTTTTAATCATGAGCAGTTCTTC
clone size: .; V gene: TRBV12-3/TRBV12-4; D gene: .; J gene: TRBJ2-2; CDR3 protein: CASSPVGTGELFF; CDR3 DNA: TGTGCCAGCAGTCCAGTAGGAACCGGGGAGCTGTTTTTT